This TCR beta chain appears in the sequencing data of a study of HIV-infected patients and healthy controls. TCRdb reanalysed the 5' RACE reads using MiXCR and keeps one entry per CDR3 protein. The table has around 67,000 distinct CDR3 sequences, approximately 15% seen once. There are 14 residues in the CDR3. V dropped 5 bases and J dropped 0 bases, with 9 bases sitting between them. CDR1 is SGHNT and CDR2 is YENEEA in the germline V gene. The chain recombines TRBV11-3 with TRBJ2-3; D is unresolved. This TCR came from a human donor in good health. The sequencing sample was made of CD4+ T cells from blood. The CDR3 DNA reads as TGTGCCAGCAGCCCTACAGCGAGCACAGATACGCAGTATTTT. Translated: CASSPTASTDTQYF.